This passage covers 10 T cell receptor beta chains from one sample sequenced in a study of CD8+ T cells in alopecia areata. The authors extracted RNA and reverse transcribed it into cDNA as the sequencing template. Repertoires were generated with immunoSEQ multiplex PCR, while TCRdb's copy carries only in-frame clones and drops some. In the table there are 160,000 or so clones, less than 65% of which are singletons. This material consisted of CD8+ T cells sorted from blood, taken at week 0. The receptors here all came from a human donor with alopecia areata.

The rearrangement uses TRBV2 and TRBJ2-7; 7 bases are shared with TRBD1. V was clipped by 8 bases and J by 3 bases; unmatched bases: 4. Germline CDR1 SNHLY, CDR2 FYNNEI. The CDR3 runs to 12 residues. The CDR3 nucleotides are TGTGCCAGCGTGGGACAGCGCTACGAGCAGTACTTC. Protein product: CASVGQRYEQYF.

The chain employs TRBV4-1 and TRBJ2-7; 7 nucleotides match TRBD2. The ends lost 1 base at V and 4 bases at J; junction bases unmatched: 4. This CDR3 is built from 14 residues. Germline CDR1 reads MGHRA; CDR2 reads YSYEKL. The CDR3 region has the DNA TGCGCCAGCAGCCAAGCCCCGGGGGGTTACGAGCAGTACTTC. Its translation: CASSQAPGGYEQYF.

J is TRBJ2-3 and V is TRBV9; the D is unclear. V lost 0 bases and J 7 bases, leaving 15 bases between the germline ends. From germline, CDR1 is SGDLS and CDR2 YYNGEE. This CDR3 contains 15 residues. This chain's CDR3 is CASSVEGRSQNTQYF. CDR3 nucleotide sequence: TGTGCCAGCAGCGTAGAGGGTCGATCGCAAAATACGCAGTATTTT.

This clone showed up just a few times. The chain has TRBV10-3 and TRBJ2-1; TRBD2 is a possible D gene (5 bases). From germline, CDR1 is ENHRY and CDR2 SYGVKD. Trimming took off 0 bases at V and 3 bases at J, with 15 bases between the two ends. CDR3 length: 17 amino acids. CDR3 nucleotide sequence: TGTGCCATCAGTGAGTCCCTGGGGAGACTGAACTACAATGAGCAGTTCTTC. As protein: CAISESLGRLNYNEQFF.

This clone was picked up a small number of times. The J gene is TRBJ1-1, the V gene TRBV25-1; 8 bases fit TRBD1. J lost 3 bases, V lost 1 base, and 4 bases had no gene match. Germline V gene data show CDR1 as MGHDK and CDR2 as SYGVNS. This CDR3 is built from 15 residues. The CDR3, as DNA: TGTGCCAGCAGTGAATCTATGACAGGGGACACTGAAGCTTTCTTT. This gives the protein CASSESMTGDTEAFF.

The chain links TRBV30 to TRBJ1-1; a possible D gene is TRBD1 (6 bases). Germline-derived CDR1 and CDR2 are GTSNPN and SVGIG (reference sequence). V was trimmed by 0 bases and J by 6 bases, leaving 11 bases between them. The CDR3 covers 13 residues. The CDR3 loop reads CAWSVTGGAEAFF. In nucleotides, the CDR3 is TGTGCCTGGAGTGTAACCGGGGGCGCTGAAGCTTTCTTT.

V is TRBV9 and J is TRBJ2-5; D possibly matches TRBD1 or TRBD2 (7 bases each). Germline CDR1 SGDLS, CDR2 YYNGEE. This CDR3 is built from 14 residues. Trimming stripped 4 bases from V and 1 base from J, with 11 bases between. Here the CDR3 reads CASSPGGGQETQYF. The CDR3 bases are TGTGCCAGCAGCCCAGGGGGGGGCCAAGAGACCCAGTACTTC. The whole variable domain, filled in from reference TRBV9 and TRBJ2-5, reads DSGVTQTPKHLITATGQRVTLRCSPRSGDLSVYWYQQSLDQGLQFLIQYYNGEERAKGNILERFSAQQFPDLHSELNLSSLELGDSALYFCASSPGGGQETQYFGPGTRLLVL.

The V gene is TRBV7-9, the J gene TRBJ1-2; D uncertain. Germline CDR1 is SEHNR and CDR2 is FQNEAQ (reference sequence). Between the trimmed V and J ends, which lost 5 bases and 3 bases, there was a span of 4 bases. CDR3 length equals 11 residues. This CDR3 reads CASSLDYGYTF. As DNA, the CDR3 is TGTGCCAGCAGCCTGGACTATGGCTACACCTTC.

This clone was observed a single time. This sequence joins TRBV12-5 and TRBJ2-7; D remains ambiguous. The CDR3 runs to 14 residues. Between the trimmed V and J ends, which lost 7 bases and 6 bases, there was a span of 19 bases. Germline V gene sequence: CDR1 LGHNT, CDR2 FRNRAP. This CDR3 reads CASAQERTLLEQYF. CDR3 in DNA: TGTGCTAGTGCCCAAGAGCGCACCCTTCTCGAGCAGTACTTC.

To note about this clone: This likely stems from a read error, as it lies one base from a far larger clone. Other DNA variants within this sample encode the same CDR3. The J gene is TRBJ2-1, the V gene TRBV5-4, with unresolved D. From germline, CDR1 is SGHNT and CDR2 YYREEE (reference sequence). V was pared by 4 bases and J by 8 bases, with 19 bases between. The CDR3 totals 15 residues. CDR3 nucleotides: TGTGCCAGCAGCCAAGATGACCGCGGAAGCGATGAGCAGTTCTTC. As protein: CASSQDDRGSDEQFF.